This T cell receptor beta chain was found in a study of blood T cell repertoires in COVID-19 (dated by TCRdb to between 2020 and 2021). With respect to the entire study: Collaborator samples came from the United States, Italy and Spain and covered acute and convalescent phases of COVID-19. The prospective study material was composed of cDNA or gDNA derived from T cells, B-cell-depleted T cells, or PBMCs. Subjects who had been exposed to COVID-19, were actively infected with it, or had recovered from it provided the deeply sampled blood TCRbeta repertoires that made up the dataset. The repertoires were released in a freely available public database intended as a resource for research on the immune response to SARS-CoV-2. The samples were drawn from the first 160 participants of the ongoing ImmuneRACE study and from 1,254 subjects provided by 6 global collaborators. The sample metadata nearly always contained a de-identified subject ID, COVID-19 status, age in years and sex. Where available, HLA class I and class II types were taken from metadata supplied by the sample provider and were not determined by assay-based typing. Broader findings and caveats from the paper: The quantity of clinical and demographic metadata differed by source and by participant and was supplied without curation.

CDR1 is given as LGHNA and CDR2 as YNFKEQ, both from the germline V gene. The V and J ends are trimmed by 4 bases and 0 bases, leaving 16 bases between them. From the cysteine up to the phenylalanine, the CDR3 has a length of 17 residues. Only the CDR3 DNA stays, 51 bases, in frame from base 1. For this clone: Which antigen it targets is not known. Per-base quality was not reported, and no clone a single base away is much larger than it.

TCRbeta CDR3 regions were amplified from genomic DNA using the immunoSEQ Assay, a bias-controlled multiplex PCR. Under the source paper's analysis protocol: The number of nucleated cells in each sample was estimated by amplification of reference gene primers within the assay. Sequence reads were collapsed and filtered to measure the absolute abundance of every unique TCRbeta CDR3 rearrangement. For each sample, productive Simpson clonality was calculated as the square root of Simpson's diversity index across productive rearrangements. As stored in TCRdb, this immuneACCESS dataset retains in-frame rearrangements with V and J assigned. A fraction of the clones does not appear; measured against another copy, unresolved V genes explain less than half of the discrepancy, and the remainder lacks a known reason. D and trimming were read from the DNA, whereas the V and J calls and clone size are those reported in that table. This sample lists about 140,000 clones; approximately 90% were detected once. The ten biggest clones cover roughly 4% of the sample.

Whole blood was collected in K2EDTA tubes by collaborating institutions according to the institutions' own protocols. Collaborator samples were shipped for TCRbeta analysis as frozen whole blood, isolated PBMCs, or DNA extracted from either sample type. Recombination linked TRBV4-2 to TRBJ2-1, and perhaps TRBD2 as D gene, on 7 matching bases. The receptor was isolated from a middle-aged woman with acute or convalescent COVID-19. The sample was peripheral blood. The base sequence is TGTGCCAGCAGCCCAAATAGGGGGGGTAGCTCCTACAATGAGCAGTTCTTC. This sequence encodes CASSPNRGGSSYNEQFF.